Listed below are T cell receptor beta chains from one sample, sequenced in a study of cytomegalovirus exposure and HLA in healthy donors. Some clones are missing from TCRdb's copy, which holds only in-frame ones; the method was immunoSEQ multiplex PCR. This sample has around 220,000 clones, with about 75% found just once. The sequencing input was PBMCs. These receptors were obtained from a woman aged 25 to 45 in good health and CMV-seronegative. Both conserved end residues are part of each CDR3. Fields, in order: clone size, D gene, V gene, J gene, CDR3 protein, CDR3 DNA. D genes are given only for firm matches. The size of a clone is reported for some rows only, either as once, few or many, or as a class for expanded clones.

>once|NA|TRBV28|TRBJ1-5
CASSPTQGNQPQHF
TGTGCCAGCAGTCCAACACAGGGAAATCAGCCCCAGCATTTT
>NA|NA|TRBV9|TRBJ1-1
CASNRRGGTEAFF
TGTGCCAGCAACCGACGGGGAGGCACTGAAGCTTTCTTT
>NA|TRBD2|TRBV9|TRBJ2-2
CASSGGLAERGTGELFF
TGTGCCAGCAGCGGCGGACTAGCGGAAAGAGGGACCGGGGAGCTGTTTTTT
>NA|TRBD2|TRBV27|TRBJ2-7
CASSPREGFYEQYF
TGTGCCAGCAGTCCCCGGGAGGGGTTTTACGAGCAGTACTTC
>NA|TRBD2|TRBV4-1|TRBJ2-5
CASSQALAGGYGETQYF
TGCGCCAGCAGCCAAGCCCTAGCGGGAGGATACGGAGAGACCCAGTACTTC
>NA|TRBD1|TRBV27|TRBJ1-1
CASSTIPRTGEAFF
TGTGCCAGCAGTACGATTCCAAGGACAGGTGAAGCTTTCTTT
>NA|NA|TRBV7-9|TRBJ1-3
CASSLIESTQDTIYF
TGTGCCAGCAGCTTAATAGAGTCCACTCAGGACACCATATATTTT
>NA|NA|TRBV13|TRBJ1-1
CASSFRTDSTNTEAFF
TGTGCCAGCAGTTTTAGGACGGACAGCACGAACACTGAAGCTTTCTTT
>few|NA|TRBV7-9|TRBJ1-1
CASSRTGEAFF
TGTGCCAGCAGCAGAACAGGGGAAGCTTTCTTT
>NA|TRBD1|TRBV30|TRBJ2-3
CAGDRGIVDTQYF
TGTGCCGGAGACAGGGGAATAGTAGATACGCAGTATTTT
>few|NA|TRBV19|TRBJ2-3
CASTPRGRDGTDTQYF
TGTGCCAGTACCCCCCGGGGAAGGGATGGCACAGATACGCAGTATTTT
>NA|TRBD1|TRBV27|TRBJ2-4
CASSLGTGGSKNIQYF
TGTGCCAGCAGTTTAGGGACAGGGGGCTCCAAAAACATTCAGTACTTC
>NA|TRBD1|TRBV27|TRBJ2-1
CASSLDRGALGYNERFF
TGTGCCAGCAGTCTGGACAGGGGAGCTTTAGGATACAATGAGCGGTTCTTC
>NA|NA|TRBV6-6|TRBJ1-2
CASSYVEGYTF
TGTGCCAGCAGTTATGTGGAGGGCTACACCTTC
>NA|NA|TRBV4-2|TRBJ1-5
CASSASGGVEQPQHF
TGTGCCAGCAGCGCATCCGGGGGGGTAGAGCAGCCCCAGCATTTT
>NA|TRBD1|TRBV6-1|TRBJ2-1
CASTLRQGPYNEQFF
TGTGCCAGCACCTTACGACAGGGGCCCTACAATGAGCAGTTCTTC
>few|NA|TRBV5-1|TRBJ2-2
CASSLDRADTGELFF
TGCGCCAGCAGCTTGGACAGGGCGGACACCGGGGAGCTGTTTTTT
>NA|TRBD2|TRBV9|TRBJ2-3
CASSVVGAGADTQYF
TGTGCCAGCAGCGTAGTGGGAGCGGGGGCAGATACGCAGTATTTT
>NA|TRBD2|TRBV6-1|TRBJ2-7
CASGATLAGSSYEQYF
TGTGCCAGCGGTGCGACCCTAGCGGGGAGTTCCTACGAGCAGTACTTC
>NA|NA|TRBV2|TRBJ2-1
CASSSTDRAGYNEQFF
TGTGCCAGCAGTTCTACCGACAGGGCGGGATACAATGAGCAGTTCTTC
>once|TRBD1|TRBV6-1|TRBJ1-2
CASSVRGTGRKDTF
TGTGCCAGCAGTGTCCGGGGGACAGGGAGGAAAGACACCTTC
>NA|TRBD2|TRBV7-4|TRBJ2-1
CASSSSVPGGRGNEQFF
TGTGCCAGCAGCTCATCGGTCCCGGGGGGGAGGGGCAATGAGCAGTTCTTC
>NA|TRBD1|TRBV5-6|TRBJ1-5
CASSLEGGANNQPQHF
TGTGCCAGCAGCTTGGAAGGGGGCGCGAACAATCAGCCCCAGCATTTT
>NA|NA|TRBV29-1|TRBJ2-7
CSVPIFGTRGSYEQYF
TGCAGCGTTCCCATTTTCGGGACAAGGGGGTCCTACGAGCAGTACTTC
>once|NA|TRBV27|TRBJ1-4
CASTPSIRFTEKLFF
TGTGCCAGCACCCCAAGCATACGGTTTACGGAAAAACTGTTTTTT
>NA|NA|TRBV7-9|TRBJ2-5
CASSLGEETQYF
TGTGCCAGCAGCTTAGGAGAAGAGACCCAGTACTTC
>NA|NA|TRBV7-2|TRBJ1-2
CASSFRGQSAEGYTF
TGTGCCAGCAGCTTCCGCGGACAGTCCGCGGAGGGCTACACCTTC
>NA|NA|TRBV2|TRBJ2-5
CASSDTREWETKQETQYF
TGTGCCAGCAGTGATACCCGGGAGTGGGAGACTAAACAAGAGACCCAGTACTTC
>NA|NA|TRBV6-5|TRBJ2-5
CASSYSTTDPTQYF
TGTGCCAGCAGTTACTCGACTACCGATCCGACCCAGTACTTC
>NA|TRBD1|TRBV4-1|TRBJ1-2
CASSQNRGWNGYTF
TGCGCCAGCAGCCAAAACAGGGGATGGAATGGCTACACCTTC
>NA|NA|TRBV6-5|TRBJ1-1
CASTRGQNTEAFF
TGTGCCAGCACCAGGGGACAGAACACTGAAGCTTTCTTT
>once|TRBD1|TRBV7-2|TRBJ2-3
CASSSSGTATDTQYF
TGTGCCAGCAGCTCCTCCGGGACAGCCACAGATACGCAGTATTTT
>few|TRBD2|TRBV30|TRBJ2-5
CAWSLGGTGETQYF
TGTGCCTGGAGTCTGGGGGGGACGGGAGAGACCCAGTACTTC
>NA|TRBD2|TRBV4-1|TRBJ2-2
CASSHFHVAGANTGELFF
TGCGCCAGCAGCCATTTTCACGTAGCGGGGGCGAACACCGGGGAGCTGTTTTTT
>NA|TRBD2|TRBV18|TRBJ2-3
CASSQLAGGQGTDTQYF
TGTGCCAGCTCTCAACTAGCGGGGGGCCAAGGCACAGATACGCAGTATTTT
>NA|TRBD1|TRBV29-1|TRBJ1-2
CSVGTGGDYGYTF
TGCAGCGTTGGGACAGGGGGGGACTATGGCTACACCTTC
>few|NA|TRBV2|TRBJ1-2
CASSAFLSGYTF
TGTGCCAGCAGTGCCTTCCTTAGTGGCTACACCTTC
>few|TRBD1|TRBV10-2|TRBJ1-4
CASSESRGSTNEKLFF
TGCGCCAGCAGTGAGTCCAGGGGGTCAACTAATGAAAAACTGTTTTTT
>NA|NA|TRBV12-2|TRBJ2-5
CASRWGPTSGEPCRETQYF
TGTGCAAGTCGCTGGGGGCCGACTAGCGGGGAACCCTGCAGAGAGACCCAGTACTTC
>NA|NA|TRBV5-6|TRBJ2-5
CASSFRGTQETQYF
TGTGCCAGCAGCTTTCGGGGGACCCAAGAGACCCAGTACTTC
>NA|TRBD2|TRBV30|TRBJ2-1
CAWSVRTSGSNEQFF
TGTGCCTGGAGTGTAAGAACTAGCGGGAGCAATGAGCAGTTCTTC
>NA|TRBD1|TRBV5-1|TRBJ1-1
CASSQGQGATEAFF
TGCGCCAGCAGCCAAGGACAGGGGGCCACTGAAGCTTTCTTT
>NA|NA|TRBV6-1|TRBJ1-3
CASSEEPPYSGNTIYF
TGTGCCAGCAGTGAAGAGCCACCCTACTCTGGAAACACCATATATTTT
>NA|TRBD1|TRBV7-9|TRBJ1-2
CAIRRDSSNYGYTF
TGTGCCATCAGACGGGACAGTTCTAACTATGGCTACACCTTC
>NA|TRBD1|TRBV6-5|TRBJ1-3
CASRTGHSGNTIYF
TGTGCCAGTAGGACAGGGCATTCTGGAAACACCATATATTTT
>once|TRBD1|TRBV6-5|TRBJ1-5
CASNYRGAQPQHF
TGTGCCAGCAACTACAGGGGGGCTCAGCCCCAGCATTTT
>few|TRBD2|TRBV5-5|TRBJ2-5
CASSLSGGPGETQYF
TGTGCCAGCAGCTTGTCGGGAGGGCCGGGTGAGACCCAGTACTTC
>NA|NA|TRBV5-8|TRBJ1-4
CASSYRDLNEKLFF
TGTGCCAGCAGCTACAGGGACCTTAATGAAAAACTGTTTTTT
>NA|NA|TRBV4-1|TRBJ2-7
CASSQVHIPGSEQYF
TGCGCCAGCAGCCAAGTGCATATACCTGGGAGCGAGCAGTACTTC
>NA|TRBD1|TRBV10-1|TRBJ1-4
CASSDQGATNEKLFF
TGCGCCAGCAGTGACCAGGGGGCAACTAATGAAAAACTGTTTTTT
>once|TRBD1|TRBV27|TRBJ1-4
CASSPHGQGPLGEKLFF
TGTGCCAGCAGTCCTCATGGACAGGGTCCACTTGGGGAAAAACTGTTTTTT
>NA|NA|TRBV11-3|TRBJ1-1
CASSSRGGALNTEAFF
TGTGCCAGCAGCTCCCGGGGGGGGGCCTTGAACACTGAAGCTTTCTTT
>NA|NA|TRBV5-1|TRBJ1-3
CASSLPAGSGNTIYF
TGCGCCAGCAGCTTGCCGGCAGGCTCTGGAAACACCATATATTTT
>NA|TRBD2|TRBV5-1|TRBJ2-3
CASSAPLGRREEDTQYF
TGCGCCAGCAGCGCTCCCCTTGGGAGGCGGGAGGAAGATACGCAGTATTTT
>NA|NA|TRBV7-2|TRBJ2-3
CASGRSVFPTDTQYF
TGTGCCAGCGGCCGGAGTGTATTCCCCACAGATACGCAGTATTTT
>NA|TRBD1|TRBV7-2|TRBJ1-2
CASSYARQGGGYTF
TGTGCCAGCAGCTATGCGAGACAGGGAGGCGGCTACACCTTC
>few|NA|TRBV7-9|TRBJ2-5
CASSLAREKSWDQTQYF
TGTGCCAGCAGCTTAGCGCGGGAAAAGTCGTGGGACCAGACCCAGTACTTC
>NA|NA|TRBV7-2|TRBJ2-5
CASSLDRGMETQYF
TGTGCCAGCAGCTTAGATCGGGGAATGGAGACCCAGTACTTC
>few|TRBD2|TRBV27|TRBJ2-7
CASTSTSYDEQYF
TGTGCCAGCACCTCGACTAGCTACGACGAGCAGTACTTC